A single sample is the source of the 9 T cell receptor beta chains below, sequenced in a study of T cells in Graves' hyperthyroidism and ophthalmopathy. The source material, RNA transcripts, was used to amplify TCR beta CDR3 regions. A set of HTBI primers served as the primers for a first-round RT-PCR of the TCR CDR3. Each CDR3 protein is one row after TCRdb ran MiXCR on the multiplex PCR reads. Of approximately 600,000 distinct CDR3 sequences listed, roughly 17% were seen once; the top ten hold 3.8%. The specimen sequenced was blood. Receptors were obtained from a young woman with Graves' hyperthyroidism.

As concerns this clonotype: A much larger clone is a single base away; this may be a read error. The chain is built from TRBV20-1 and TRBJ2-5; no firm D call. The J call could be wrong; TRBJ2-1 is a better fit for the DNA end. Germline lookup yields CDR1 DFQATT and CDR2 SNEGSKA (reference sequence). The CDR3 runs 14 residues. As DNA, the CDR3 is TGCAGTGCTAGAGATCACTACAGCCAAGAGACCCAGTTCTTC. Its translation: CSARDHYSQETQFF.

The genes are TRBV7-9 and TRBJ1-2; TRBD1 agrees at 8 bases. Germline values: CDR1 SEHNR, CDR2 FQNEAQ (reference sequence). The CDR3 sequence is 15 residues long. Losses at the gene ends were 0 bases for V and 4 bases for J; bases not matched to a gene: 4. CDR3 sequence reads: CASSLATTGGYGYTF. In DNA, the CDR3 is TGTGCCAGCAGCTTAGCCACTACAGGGGGCTATGGCTACACCTTC. Variable domain in full (rest from reference TRBV7-9 and TRBJ1-2): DTGVSQNPRHKITKRGQNVTFRCDPISEHNRLYWYRQTLGQGPEFLTYFQNEAQLEKSRLLSDRFSAERPKGSFSTLEIQRTEQGDSAMYLCASSLATTGGYGYTFGSGTRLTVV.

Many counts were recorded for this clonotype. The rearrangement joins TRBV12-3 or TRBV12-4 to TRBJ1-5, with a weak D call TRBD1 (5 bases). This CDR3 region has 14 residues. Trimming removed 1 base from V and 6 bases from J, with 10 bases in between. The CDR3 bases are TGTGCCAGCAGTTTAGGGCAGGGCGGTCAGCCCCAGCATTTT. This translates into CASSLGQGGQPQHF.

This chain joins TRBV20-1 and TRBJ1-5; no clear D gene. Germline CDR1 is DFQATT and CDR2 is SNEGSKA (reference sequence). The CDR3 spans 16 residues. V was shortened by 0 bases and J by 0 bases, with 12 bases between the two germline ends. DNA for the CDR3: TGCAGTGCTAGAGACGAAAGCACCTATAGCAATCAGCCCCAGCATTTT. It specifies CSARDESTYSNQPQHF.

This clonotype appeared a few times. The chain joins TRBV6-1 to TRBJ1-5, with a tentative D call TRBD1 (6 bases). Trimming shortened V by 6 bases and J by 1 base, and 13 bases separated the two germline ends. Per germline, CDR1 MNHNS and CDR2 SASEGT. This CDR3 is built from 15 residues. Here the CDR3 DNA reads TGTGCCAGCAGAATGACAGGCTCGAGCAATCAGCCCCAGCATTTT. It specifies CASRMTGSSNQPQHF.

This clonotype was seen repeatedly, ten times or more. The rearrangement links TRBV7-2 to TRBJ2-7, with D unresolved. Trimming removed 3 bases from V and 0 bases from J, with 12 bases in between. Germline V lookup: CDR1 SGHTA, CDR2 FQGNSA. This CDR3 is 15 amino acids long. CDR3 nucleotide sequence: TGTGCCAGCAGCTTTCGCGGAGCTACCTCCTACGAGCAGTACTTC. Translated: CASSFRGATSYEQYF.

The chain carries TRBV19 and TRBJ2-7; TRBD1 matches 10 bases. The germline gives CDR1 LNHDA, CDR2 SQIVND (reference sequence). The ends lost 5 bases at V and 5 bases at J; junction bases unmatched: 9. The CDR3 runs to 15 residues. The CDR3 DNA reads TGTGCCAGTAGTTTCCTTGGGGACAGGGGTCACGAGCAGTACTTC. Protein product: CASSFLGDRGHEQYF.

V and J are TRBV7-9 and TRBJ1-5; no clear D gene. V lost 1 base and J lost 6, with 4 bases in between. This CDR3 has 12 amino acids. CDR1 is SEHNR, CDR2 FQNEAQ, per germline (reference sequence). The CDR3 sequence is CASSLDCQPQHF. CDR3 coding DNA: TGTGCCAGCAGCTTAGATTGTCAGCCCCAGCATTTT. Supplemented by reference TRBV7-9 and TRBJ1-5, the full variable domain reads DTGVSQNPRHKITKRGQNVTFRCDPISEHNRLYWYRQTLGQGPEFLTYFQNEAQLEKSRLLSDRFSAERPKGSFSTLEIQRTEQGDSAMYLCASSLDCQPQHFGDGTRLSIL.

This clonotype was counted only a few times. J is TRBJ1-3 and V is TRBV4-2, with D possibly TRBD1 on 5 matching bases. Germline loops: CDR1 LGHNA, CDR2 YNFKEQ. Trimming took 0 bases from V and 4 from J, leaving 13 bases between them. The CDR3 totals 16 residues. DNA for the CDR3: TGTGCCAGCAGCCAAGAAGAAAGGGGCGGAGGAAACACCATATATTTT. Amino acid sequence: CASSQEERGGGNTIYF.